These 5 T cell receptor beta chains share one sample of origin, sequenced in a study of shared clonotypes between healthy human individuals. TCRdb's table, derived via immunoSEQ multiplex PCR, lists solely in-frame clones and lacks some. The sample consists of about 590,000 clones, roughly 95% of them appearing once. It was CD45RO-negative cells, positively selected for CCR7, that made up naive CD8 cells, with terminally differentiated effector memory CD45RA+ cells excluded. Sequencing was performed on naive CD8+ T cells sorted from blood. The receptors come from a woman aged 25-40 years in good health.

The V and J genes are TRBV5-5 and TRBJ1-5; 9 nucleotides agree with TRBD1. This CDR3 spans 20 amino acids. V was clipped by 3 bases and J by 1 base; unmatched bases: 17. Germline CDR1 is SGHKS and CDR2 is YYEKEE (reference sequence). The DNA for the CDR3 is TGTGCCAGCAGCTCGACAGCGGACAGGGGAAATTGGGGAAGCAATCAGCCCCAGCATTTT. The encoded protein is CASSSTADRGNWGSNQPQHF.

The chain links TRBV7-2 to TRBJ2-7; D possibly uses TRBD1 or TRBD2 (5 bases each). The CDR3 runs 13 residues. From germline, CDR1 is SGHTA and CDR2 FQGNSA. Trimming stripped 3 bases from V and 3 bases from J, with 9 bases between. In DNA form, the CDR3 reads TGTGCCAGCAGCTTGTGGGACGGCTACGAGCAGTACTTC. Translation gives CASSLWDGYEQYF. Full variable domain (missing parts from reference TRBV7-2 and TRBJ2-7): GAGVSQSPSNKVTEKGKDVELRCDPISGHTALYWYRQSLGQGLEFLIYFQGNSAPDKSGLPSDRFSAERTGGSVSTLTIQRTQQEDSAVYLCASSLWDGYEQYFGPGTRLTVT.

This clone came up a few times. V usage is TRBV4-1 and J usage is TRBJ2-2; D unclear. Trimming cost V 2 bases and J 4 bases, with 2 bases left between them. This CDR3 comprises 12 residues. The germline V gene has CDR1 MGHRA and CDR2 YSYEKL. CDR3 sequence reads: CASSQLTGELFF. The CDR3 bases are TGCGCCAGCAGCCAACTCACCGGGGAGCTGTTTTTT.

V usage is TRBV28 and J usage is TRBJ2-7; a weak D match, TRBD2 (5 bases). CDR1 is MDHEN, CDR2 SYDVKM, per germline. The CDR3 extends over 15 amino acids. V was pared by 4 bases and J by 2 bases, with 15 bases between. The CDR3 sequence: CASSSGPGSTYEQYF. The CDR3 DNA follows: TGTGCCAGCAGTTCGGGCCCTGGGAGCACCTACGAGCAGTACTTC.

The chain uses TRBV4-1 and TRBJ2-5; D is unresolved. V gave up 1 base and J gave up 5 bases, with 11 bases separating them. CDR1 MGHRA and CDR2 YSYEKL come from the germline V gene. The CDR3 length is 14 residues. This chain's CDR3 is CASSQAQGWETQYF. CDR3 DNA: TGCGCCAGCAGCCAAGCCCAAGGTTGGGAGACCCAGTACTTC.